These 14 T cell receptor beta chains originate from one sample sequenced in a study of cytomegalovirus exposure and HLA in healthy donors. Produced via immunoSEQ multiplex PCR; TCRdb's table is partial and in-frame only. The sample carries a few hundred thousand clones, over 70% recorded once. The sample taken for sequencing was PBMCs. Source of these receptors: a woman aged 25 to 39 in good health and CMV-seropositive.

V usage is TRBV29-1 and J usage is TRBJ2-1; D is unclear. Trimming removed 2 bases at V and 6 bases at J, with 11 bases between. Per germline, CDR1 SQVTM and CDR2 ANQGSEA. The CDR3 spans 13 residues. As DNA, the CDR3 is TGCAGCGTTGAATTCCAATGGAGCAATGAGCAGTTCTTC. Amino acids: CSVEFQWSNEQFF.

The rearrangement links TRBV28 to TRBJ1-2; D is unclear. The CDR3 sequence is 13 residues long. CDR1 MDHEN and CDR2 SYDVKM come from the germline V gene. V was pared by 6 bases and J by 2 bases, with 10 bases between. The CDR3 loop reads CASSPTINYGYTF. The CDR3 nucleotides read TGTGCCAGCAGCCCGACGATCAACTATGGCTACACCTTC.

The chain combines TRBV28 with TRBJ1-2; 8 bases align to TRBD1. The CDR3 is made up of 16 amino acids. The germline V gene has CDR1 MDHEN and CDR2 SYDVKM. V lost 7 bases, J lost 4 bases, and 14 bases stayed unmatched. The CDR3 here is CASTGPGGAYSYGYTF. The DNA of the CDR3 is TGTGCCAGCACCGGTCCAGGGGGCGCTTACTCCTATGGCTACACCTTC.

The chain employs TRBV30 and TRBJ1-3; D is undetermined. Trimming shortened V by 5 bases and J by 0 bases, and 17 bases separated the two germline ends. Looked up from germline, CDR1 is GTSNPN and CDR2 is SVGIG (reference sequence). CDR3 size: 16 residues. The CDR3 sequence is CAWGIHPLGSGNTIYF. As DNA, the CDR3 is TGTGCCTGGGGAATACATCCGTTAGGCTCTGGAAACACCATATATTTT.

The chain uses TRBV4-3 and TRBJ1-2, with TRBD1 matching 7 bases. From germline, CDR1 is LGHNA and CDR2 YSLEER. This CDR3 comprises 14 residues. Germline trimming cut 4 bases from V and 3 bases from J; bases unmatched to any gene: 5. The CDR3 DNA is TGCGCCAGCAGCCTTGAAGGGGGCGACTATGGCTACACCTTC. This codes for CASSLEGGDYGYTF.

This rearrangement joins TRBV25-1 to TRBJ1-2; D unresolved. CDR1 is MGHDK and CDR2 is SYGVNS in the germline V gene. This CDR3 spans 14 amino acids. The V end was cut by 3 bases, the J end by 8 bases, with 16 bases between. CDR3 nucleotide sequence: TGTGCCAGCAGTGAGCCCGGGCTCCAACAAGGCTACACCTTC. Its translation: CASSEPGLQQGYTF.

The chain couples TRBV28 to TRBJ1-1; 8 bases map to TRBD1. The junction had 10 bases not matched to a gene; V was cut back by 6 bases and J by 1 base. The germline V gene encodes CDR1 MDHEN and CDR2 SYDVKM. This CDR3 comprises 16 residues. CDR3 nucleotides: TGTGCCAGCAGCCGATGGCCAGGGGGCACGAACACTGAAGCTTTCTTT. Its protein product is CASSRWPGGTNTEAFF.

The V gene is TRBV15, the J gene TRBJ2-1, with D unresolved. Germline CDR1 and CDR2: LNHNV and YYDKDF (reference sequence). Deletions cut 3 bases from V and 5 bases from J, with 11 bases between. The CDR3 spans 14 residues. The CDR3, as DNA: TGTGCCACCAGCAGGGGGAAGTTAGACAATGAGCAGTTCTTC. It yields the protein CATSRGKLDNEQFF. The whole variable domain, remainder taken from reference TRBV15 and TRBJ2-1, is DAMVIQNPRYQVTQFGKPVTLSCSQTLNHNVMYWYQQKSSQAPKLLFHYYDKDFNNEADTPDNFQSRRPNTSFCFLDIRSPGLGDTAMYLCATSRGKLDNEQFFGPGTRLTVL.

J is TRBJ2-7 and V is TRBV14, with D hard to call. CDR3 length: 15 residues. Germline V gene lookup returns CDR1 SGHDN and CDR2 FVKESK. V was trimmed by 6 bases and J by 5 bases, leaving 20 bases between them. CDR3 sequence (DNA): TGTGCCAGCAGTCAACAGAGGCCCCCCGTCAACGAGCAGTACTTC. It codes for CASSQQRPPVNEQYF.

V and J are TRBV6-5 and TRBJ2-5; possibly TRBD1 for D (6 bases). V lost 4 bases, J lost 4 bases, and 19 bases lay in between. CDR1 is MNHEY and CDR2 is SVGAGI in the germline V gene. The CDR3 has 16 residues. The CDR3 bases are TGTGCCAGCAGTTTGGACAGCCCGACAAAGTCAGAGACCCAGTACTTC. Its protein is CASSLDSPTKSETQYF.

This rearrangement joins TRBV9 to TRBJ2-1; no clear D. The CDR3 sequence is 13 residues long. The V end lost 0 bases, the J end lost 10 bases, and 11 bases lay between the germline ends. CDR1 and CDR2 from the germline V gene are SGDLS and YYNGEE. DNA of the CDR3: TGTGCCAGCAGCGTAGCCCAGAGTCGGGAGCAGTTCTTC. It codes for CASSVAQSREQFF.

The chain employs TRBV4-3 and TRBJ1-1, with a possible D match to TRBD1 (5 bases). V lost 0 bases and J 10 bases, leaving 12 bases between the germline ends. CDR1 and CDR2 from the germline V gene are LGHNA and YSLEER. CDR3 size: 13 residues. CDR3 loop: CASSQEPGAGAFF. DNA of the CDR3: TGCGCCAGCAGCCAAGAGCCCGGGGCTGGAGCTTTCTTT.

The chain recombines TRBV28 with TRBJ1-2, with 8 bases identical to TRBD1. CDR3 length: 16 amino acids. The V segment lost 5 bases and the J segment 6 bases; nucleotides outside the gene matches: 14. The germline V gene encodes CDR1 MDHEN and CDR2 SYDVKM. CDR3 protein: CASSLTGQGHPDGYTF. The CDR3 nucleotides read TGTGCCAGCAGTCTAACCGGACAGGGACACCCGGATGGCTACACCTTC.

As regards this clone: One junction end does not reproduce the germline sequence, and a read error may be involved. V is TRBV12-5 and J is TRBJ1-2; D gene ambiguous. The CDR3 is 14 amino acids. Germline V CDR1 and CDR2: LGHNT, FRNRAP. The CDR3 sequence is CASGLSPVPGGYTF. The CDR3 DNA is TGTGCTAGTGGTTTGTCCCCGGTACCGGGAGGCTACACCTTT.